This entry describes one T cell receptor beta chain. Its target is unknown. The CDR3 goes on 3 residues after the read ends, and that part is filled in from the germline J gene. The CDR3 consists of 14 residues. V dropped 5 bases and J dropped 7 bases, with 15 bases sitting between them. The germline V gene encodes CDR1 SEHNR and CDR2 FQNEAQ (reference sequence). This entry comes from a study of Tregs in tolerant kidney transplant recipients. Regarding the study as a whole: Nucleotide sequences could not be compared across some patients' samples due to primer changes. Antigen-driven expansion was suggested because donor-specific Tregs expanded more than all Tregs in tolerant patients. Few patients were studied, so findings need validation in larger groups. Activated donor B cell expansion appeared to reveal the most relevant donor-specific TCRbeta repertoire.

Here immunoSEQ multiplex PCR was the method, and the copy in TCRdb shows in-frame clones only, minus some. Its clone listing holds about 48,000 clones. J is TRBJ2-1 and V is TRBV7-9, with D tentatively TRBD1 (7 bases). This clonotype was sampled from a human donor who received a combined kidney and bone marrow transplant. Specimen: CD4+ T cells from blood, collected before the transplant. CDR3 sequence: CASSRPEGANEQFF. The CDR3 bases that were read are TGTGCCAGCAGCCGACCGGAGGGGGCGAATGAG.